This TCR beta chain was found in a study of T cells after posttransplantation cyclophosphamide. Germline loops: CDR1 SQVTM, CDR2 ANQGSEA. This CDR3 is built from 11 residues. V was clipped by 4 bases and J by 3 bases, with 6 bases between them. This clone was counted at least ten times. Measured with immunoSEQ multiplex PCR; TCRdb has only the in-frame clones, and not every one. Altogether fewer than 40,000 clones were found in the sample, and no singletons occur. The clonotype comes from a woman aged 45 to 65 in good health and a related stem cell transplant donor. Sequenced sample: PBMCs. This chain connects TRBV29-1 to TRBJ1-1; no definite D call. The CDR3 spells CSVGTYTEAFF. CDR3 sequence (DNA): TGCAGCGTTGGCACTTACACTGAAGCTTTCTTT. The whole variable domain, filled in from reference TRBV29-1 and TRBJ1-1, reads SAVISQKPSRDICQRGTSLTIQCQVDSQVTMMFWYRQQPGQSLTLIATANQGSEATYESGFVIDKFPISRPNLTFSTLTVSNMSPEDSSIYLCSVGTYTEAFFGQGTRLTVV.